This T cell receptor beta chain was observed in a study of pediatric ulcerative colitis. Study-level results: Blood-rectal clonal overlap within each person was significantly higher in ulcerative colitis patients than controls. Blood samples from a couple of patients yielded substantially fewer templates and were excluded from blood-rectal overlap analysis. Two rectal clonotypes were found only in ulcerative colitis patients, all of them.

Data came from immunoSEQ multiplex PCR; TCRdb stores just in-frame clones and leaves some out. The top ten clones hold roughly 1.1% of a sample with about 4,600 clones, approximately 94% of them seen once. For this clone: The antigen is not known.

Germline V gene lookup returns CDR1 MGHRA and CDR2 YSYEKL. With V trimmed by 1 base and J by 5 bases, 7 bases remained unmatched. The CDR3 length is 15 residues. V is TRBV4-1 and J is TRBJ2-5; TRBD2 aligns across 7 bases. The sequencing sample was made of blood. The receptor was isolated from a boy aged 5-17 years who was a control in a study of pediatric ulcerative colitis. DNA of the CDR3: TGCGCCAGCAGCCAAGCCGGGGGGAAAGGGGAGACCCAGTACTTC. Translation: CASSQAGGKGETQYF.